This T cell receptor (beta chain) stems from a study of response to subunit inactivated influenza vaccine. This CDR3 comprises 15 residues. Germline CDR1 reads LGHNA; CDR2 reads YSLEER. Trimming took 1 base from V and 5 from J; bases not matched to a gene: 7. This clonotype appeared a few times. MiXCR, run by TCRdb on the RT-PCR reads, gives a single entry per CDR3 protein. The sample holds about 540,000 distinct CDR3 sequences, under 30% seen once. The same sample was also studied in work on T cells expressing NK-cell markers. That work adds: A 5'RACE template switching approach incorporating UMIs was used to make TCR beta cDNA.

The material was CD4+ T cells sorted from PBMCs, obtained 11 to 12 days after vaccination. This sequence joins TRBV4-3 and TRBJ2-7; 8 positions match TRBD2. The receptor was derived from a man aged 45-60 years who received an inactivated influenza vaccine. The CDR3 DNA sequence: TGCGCCAGCAGCCAAGGGACGGGGCGGGGGGACGAGCAGTACTTC. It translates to CASSQGTGRGDEQYF.